This TCR beta chain was sequenced for a study of blood T cells in healthy people across ages. A note on this clonotype: Its target is not known. One end of the junction fails to match germline, which may point to a read error.

Per germline, CDR1 MGHRA and CDR2 YSYEKL. This CDR3 comprises 17 residues. Findings and caveats of the study: In the absence of known donor CMV status, changes in expanded clonotypes were possibly confounded.

A sample-barcoded 5' primer and a J-beta primer mix were used in a second PCR of roughly 7 to 12 cycles. TCRdb itself ran the 5' RACE reads through MiXCR, one entry per CDR3 protein. The table lists about 1.4 million distinct CDR3 sequences, 59% of them singletons. Sequencing was done on a sample of blood. The TCR originated in a man between 18 and 35 years old in good health. The rearrangement links TRBV4-1 to TRBJ2-4, with a possible D match to TRBD2 (6 bases). CDR3 DNA sequence: TGCACCAGCAGCCAAGGATCGAGTGGGGGGGCCAAAAACATTCAGTACTTC. As protein: CTSSQGSSGGAKNIQYF.